Here is one T cell receptor (beta chain) with its context. Only in-frame clones appear in the TCRdb table, and some are missing; sequencing was by immunoSEQ multiplex PCR. This sample has 50,000 to 60,000 clones, with over 80% found just once. The sample is drawn from a study of T cell changes during pregnancy in multiple sclerosis. There are 14 residues in the CDR3. Germline V CDR1 and CDR2: SGHVS, FQNEAQ. The V gene end was trimmed by 3 bases and the J gene end by 9 bases; junction bases not matched to a gene: 6. V gene TRBV7-8 combines with J gene TRBJ2-1; 9 bases are shared with TRBD2. The source material was CD4+ T cells from peripheral blood mononuclear cells, sampled after pregnancy. The TCR originated in a female donor in good health, enrolled as a control in a pregnancy study. CDR3 DNA sequence: TGTGCCAGCAGCTTCGAGGGACTAGCCGCTGAGCAGTTCTTC. Translation gives CASSFEGLAAEQFF. Looking up the rest from reference TRBV7-8 and TRBJ2-1 gives the full variable domain: GAGVSQSPRYKVAKRGQDVALRCDPISGHVSLFWYQQALGQGPEFLTYFQNEAQLDKSGLPSDRFFAERPEGSVSTLKIQRTQQEDSAVYLCASSFEGLAAEQFFGPGTRLTVL.